This TCR beta chain was recorded in a study of blood T cell repertoires in COVID-19. The CDR3 runs to 13 residues. The V end lost 9 bases, the J end lost 5 bases, and 11 bases lay between the germline ends. From germline, CDR1 is LNHDA and CDR2 SQIVND (reference sequence). Clones were sequenced by immunoSEQ multiplex PCR, and TCRdb holds only the in-frame ones, with some missing. The sample lists some 290,000 clones, roughly 86% occurring once. The rearrangement joins TRBV19 to TRBJ1-6; possible D gene TRBD1, 5 bases. Sequenced material: peripheral blood. This clonotype was obtained from a woman in her 30s with COVID-19, enrolled during active disease. CDR3 sequence: CASQWGHNSPLHF. CDR3 DNA sequence: TGTGCCAGCCAATGGGGCCATAATTCACCCCTCCACTTT. The variable domain in full, with the rest retrieved from reference TRBV19 and TRBJ1-6, is DGGITQSPKYLFRKEGQNVTLSCEQNLNHDAMYWYRQDPGQGLRLIYYSQIVNDFQKGDIAEGYSVSREKKESFPLTVTSAQKNPTAFYLCASQWGHNSPLHFGNGTRLTVT.